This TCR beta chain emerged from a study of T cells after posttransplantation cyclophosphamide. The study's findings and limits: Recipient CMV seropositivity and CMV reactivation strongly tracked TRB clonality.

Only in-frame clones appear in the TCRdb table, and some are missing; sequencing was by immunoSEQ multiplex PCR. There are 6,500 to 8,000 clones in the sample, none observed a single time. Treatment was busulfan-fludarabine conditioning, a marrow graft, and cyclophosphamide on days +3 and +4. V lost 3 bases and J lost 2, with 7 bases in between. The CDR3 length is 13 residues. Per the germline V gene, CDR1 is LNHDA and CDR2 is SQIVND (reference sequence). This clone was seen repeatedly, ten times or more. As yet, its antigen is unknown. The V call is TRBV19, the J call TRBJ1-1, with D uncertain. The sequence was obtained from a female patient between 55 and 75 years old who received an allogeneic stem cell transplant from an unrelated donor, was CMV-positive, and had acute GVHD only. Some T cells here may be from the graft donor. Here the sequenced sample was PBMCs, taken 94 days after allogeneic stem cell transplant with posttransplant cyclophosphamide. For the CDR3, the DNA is TGTGCCAGTAGTATTGGGCAAAACACTGAAGCTTTCTTT. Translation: CASSIGQNTEAFF.